This T cell receptor (beta chain) was sequenced in a study of beta chain features in type 1 diabetes. Isolation of CD4+ naive, central memory, regulatory and stem cell-like memory cells was achieved by sorting via CD45RO/CCR7/CD25/CD127/CD95/CD27. In this sample, this clone turned up a few times. Since all of the isolated RNA was reverse transcribed, expressed TCRB transcripts were what got sequenced. TCRdb's table, derived via immunoSEQ multiplex PCR, lists solely in-frame clones and lacks some. The sample contains 900,000 or so clones, roughly 16% of which appear only once. The CDR3 has 12 amino acids. V was shortened by 8 bases and J by 1 base, with 11 bases between the two germline ends. Germline CDR1 and CDR2: SQVTM and ANQGSEA.

The sequence came from a woman aged 18-29 years in good health. V and J are TRBV29-1 and TRBJ1-2; D ambiguous. Source material: naive CD4+ T cells from blood. The CDR3 loop reads CSLREGNYGYTF. The CDR3 bases are TGCAGCCTCCGGGAGGGTAACTATGGCTACACCTTC.